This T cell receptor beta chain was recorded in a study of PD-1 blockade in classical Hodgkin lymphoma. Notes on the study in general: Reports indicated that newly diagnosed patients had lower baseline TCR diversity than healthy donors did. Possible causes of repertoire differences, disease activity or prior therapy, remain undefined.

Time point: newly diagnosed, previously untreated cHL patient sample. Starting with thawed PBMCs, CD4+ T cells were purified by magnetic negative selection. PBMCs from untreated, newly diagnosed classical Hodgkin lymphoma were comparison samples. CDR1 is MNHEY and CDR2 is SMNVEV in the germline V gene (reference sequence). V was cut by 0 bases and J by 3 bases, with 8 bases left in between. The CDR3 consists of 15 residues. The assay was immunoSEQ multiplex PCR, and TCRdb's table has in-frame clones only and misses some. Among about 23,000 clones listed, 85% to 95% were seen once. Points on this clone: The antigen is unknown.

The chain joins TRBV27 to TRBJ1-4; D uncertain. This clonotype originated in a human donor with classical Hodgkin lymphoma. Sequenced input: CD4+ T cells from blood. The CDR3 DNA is TGTGCCAGCAGTTTATCGTGGCAGCCTAATGAAAAACTGTTTTTT. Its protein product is CASSLSWQPNEKLFF. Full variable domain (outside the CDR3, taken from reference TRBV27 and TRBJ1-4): EAQVTQNPRYLITVTGKKLTVTCSQNMNHEYMSWYRQDPGLGLRQIYYSMNVEVTDKGDVPEGYKVSRKEKRNFPLILESPSPNQTSLYFCASSLSWQPNEKLFFGSGTQLSVL.